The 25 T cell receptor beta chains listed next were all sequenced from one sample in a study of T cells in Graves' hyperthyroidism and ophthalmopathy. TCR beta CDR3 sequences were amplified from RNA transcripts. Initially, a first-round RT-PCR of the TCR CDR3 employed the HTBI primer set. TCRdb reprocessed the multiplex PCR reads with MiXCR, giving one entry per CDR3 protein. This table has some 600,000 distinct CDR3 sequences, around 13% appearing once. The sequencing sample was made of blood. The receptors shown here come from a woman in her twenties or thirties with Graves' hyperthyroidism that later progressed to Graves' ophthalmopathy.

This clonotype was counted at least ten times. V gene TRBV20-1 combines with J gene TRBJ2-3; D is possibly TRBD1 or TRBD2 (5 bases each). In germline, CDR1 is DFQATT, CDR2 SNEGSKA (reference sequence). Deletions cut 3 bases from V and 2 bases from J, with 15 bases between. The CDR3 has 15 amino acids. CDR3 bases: TGCAGTGCTAGGGGGACGGGTTCGGTCACAGATACGCAGTATTTT. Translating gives CSARGTGSVTDTQYF.

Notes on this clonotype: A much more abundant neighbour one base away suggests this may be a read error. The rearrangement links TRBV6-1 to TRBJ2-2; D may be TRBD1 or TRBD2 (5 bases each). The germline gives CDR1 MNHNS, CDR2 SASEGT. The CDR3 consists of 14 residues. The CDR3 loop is CASNGGTNTGEPFF. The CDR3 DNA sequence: TGTGCCAGCAATGGGGGAACGAACACCGGGGAGCCGTTTTTT.

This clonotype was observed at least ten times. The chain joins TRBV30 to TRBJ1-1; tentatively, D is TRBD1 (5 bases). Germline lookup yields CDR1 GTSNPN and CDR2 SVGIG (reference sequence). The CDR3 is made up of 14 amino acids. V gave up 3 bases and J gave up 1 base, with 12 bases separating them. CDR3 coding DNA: TGTGCCTGGAGCGGGGAGGGGTCGAACACTGAAGCTTTCTTT. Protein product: CAWSGEGSNTEAFF. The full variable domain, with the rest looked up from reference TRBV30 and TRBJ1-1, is SQTIHQWPATLVQPVGSPLSLECTVEGTSNPNLYWYRQAAGRGLQLLFYSVGIGQISSEVPQNLSASRPQDRQFILSSKKLLLSDSGFYLCAWSGEGSNTEAFFGQGTRLTVV.

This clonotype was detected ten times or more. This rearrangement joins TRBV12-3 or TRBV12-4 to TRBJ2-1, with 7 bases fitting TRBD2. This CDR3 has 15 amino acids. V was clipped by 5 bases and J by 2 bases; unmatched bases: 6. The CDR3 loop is CASSPTSGTYNEQFF. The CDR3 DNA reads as TGTGCCAGCAGTCCTACGAGCGGGACCTACAATGAGCAGTTCTTC.

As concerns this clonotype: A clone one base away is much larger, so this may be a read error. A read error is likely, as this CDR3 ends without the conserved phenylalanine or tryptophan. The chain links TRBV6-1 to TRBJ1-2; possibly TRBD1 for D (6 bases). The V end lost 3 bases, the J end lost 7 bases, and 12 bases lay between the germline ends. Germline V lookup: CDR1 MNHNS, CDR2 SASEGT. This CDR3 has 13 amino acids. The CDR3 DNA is TGTGCCAGCAGTGAGGACAGCCTGTTTGGCTACACCTCC. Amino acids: CASSEDSLFGYTS.

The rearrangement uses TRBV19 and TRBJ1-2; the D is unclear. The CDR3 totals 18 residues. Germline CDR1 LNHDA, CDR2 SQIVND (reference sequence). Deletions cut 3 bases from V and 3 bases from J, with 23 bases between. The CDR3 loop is CASSIPDGLFQDDYGYTF. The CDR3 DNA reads TGTGCCAGTAGTATTCCAGATGGACTGTTCCAGGATGACTATGGCTACACCTTC.

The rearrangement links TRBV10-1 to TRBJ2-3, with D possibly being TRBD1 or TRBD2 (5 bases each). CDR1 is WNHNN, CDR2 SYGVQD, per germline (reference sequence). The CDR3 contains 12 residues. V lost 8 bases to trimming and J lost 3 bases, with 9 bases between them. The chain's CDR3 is CASGGATDTQYF. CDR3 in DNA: TGCGCCAGCGGGGGTGCGACAGATACGCAGTATTTT.

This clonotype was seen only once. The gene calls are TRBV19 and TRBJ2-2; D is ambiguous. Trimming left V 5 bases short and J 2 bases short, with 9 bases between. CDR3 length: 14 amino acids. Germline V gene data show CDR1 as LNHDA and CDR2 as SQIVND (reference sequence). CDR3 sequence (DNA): TGTGCCAGTAGTCCATGGGCCAACACCGGGGAGCTGTTTTTT. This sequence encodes CASSPWANTGELFF.

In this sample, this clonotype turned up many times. The CDR3 nucleotides are TGTGCCAGCCAGGGGGTGGAAGCTTTCTTT. Translating it yields CASQGVEAFF. The chain employs TRBV2 and TRBJ1-1; 7 positions agree with TRBD1. Per the germline V gene, CDR1 is SNHLY and CDR2 is FYNNEI. This CDR3 has 10 residues. J was trimmed by 8 bases and V by 8 bases; bases with no gene match: 2.

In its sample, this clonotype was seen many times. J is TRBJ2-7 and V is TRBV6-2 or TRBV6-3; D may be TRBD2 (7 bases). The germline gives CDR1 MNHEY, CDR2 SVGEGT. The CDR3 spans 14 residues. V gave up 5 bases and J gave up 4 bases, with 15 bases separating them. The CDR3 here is CASSRTGGIYEQYF. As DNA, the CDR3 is TGTGCCAGCAGTCGCACGGGGGGCATTTACGAGCAGTACTTC.

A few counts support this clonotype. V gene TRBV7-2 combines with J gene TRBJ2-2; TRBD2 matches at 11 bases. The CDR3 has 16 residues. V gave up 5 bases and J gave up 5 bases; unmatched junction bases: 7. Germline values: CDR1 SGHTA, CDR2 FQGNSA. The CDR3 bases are TGTGCCAGCAGCGGAGATAGCGGGAGGGGTACCGGGGAGCTGTTTTTT. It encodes CASSGDSGRGTGELFF.

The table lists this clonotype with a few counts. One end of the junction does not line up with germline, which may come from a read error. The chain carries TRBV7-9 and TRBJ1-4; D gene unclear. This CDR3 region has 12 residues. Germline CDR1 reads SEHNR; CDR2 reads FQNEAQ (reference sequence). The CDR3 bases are TGTGCCAACAGCCATGGCCGGGAAAAACTGTTTTTT. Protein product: CANSHGREKLFF.

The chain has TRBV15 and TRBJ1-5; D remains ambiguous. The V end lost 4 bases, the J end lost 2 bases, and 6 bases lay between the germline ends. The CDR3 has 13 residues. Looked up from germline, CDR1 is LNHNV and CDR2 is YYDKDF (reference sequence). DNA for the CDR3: TGTGCCACCAGCAAGCCGGGCAATCAGCCCCAGCATTTT. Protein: CATSKPGNQPQHF.

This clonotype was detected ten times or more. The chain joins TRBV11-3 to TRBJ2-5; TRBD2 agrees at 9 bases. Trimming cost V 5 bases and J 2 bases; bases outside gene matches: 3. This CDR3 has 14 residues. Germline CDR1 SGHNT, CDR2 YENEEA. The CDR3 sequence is CASSGGLAQETQYF. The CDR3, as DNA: TGTGCCAGCAGCGGGGGACTAGCACAAGAGACCCAGTACTTC.

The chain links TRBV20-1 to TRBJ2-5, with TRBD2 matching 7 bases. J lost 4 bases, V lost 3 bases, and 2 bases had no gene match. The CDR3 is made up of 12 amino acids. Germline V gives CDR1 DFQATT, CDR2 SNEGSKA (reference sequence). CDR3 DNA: TGCAGTGCTAGCCCTAGCGGAGAGACCCAGTACTTC. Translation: CSASPSGETQYF.

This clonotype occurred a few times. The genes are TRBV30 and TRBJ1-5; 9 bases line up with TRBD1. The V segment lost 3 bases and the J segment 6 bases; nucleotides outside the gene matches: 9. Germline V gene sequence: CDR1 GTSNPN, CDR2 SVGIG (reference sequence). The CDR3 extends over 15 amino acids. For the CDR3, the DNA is TGTGCCTGGAGGTCGGCGGGACAGGGAGGTCAGCCCCAGCATTTT. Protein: CAWRSAGQGGQPQHF. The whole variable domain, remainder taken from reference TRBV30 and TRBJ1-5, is SQTIHQWPATLVQPVGSPLSLECTVEGTSNPNLYWYRQAAGRGLQLLFYSVGIGQISSEVPQNLSASRPQDRQFILSSKKLLLSDSGFYLCAWRSAGQGGQPQHFGDGTRLSIL.

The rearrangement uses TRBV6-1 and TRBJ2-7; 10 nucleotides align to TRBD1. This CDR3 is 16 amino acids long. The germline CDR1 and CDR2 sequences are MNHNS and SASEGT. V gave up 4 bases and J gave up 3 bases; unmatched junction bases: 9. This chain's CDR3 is CASSGSTGGLLYEQYF. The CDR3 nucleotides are TGTGCCAGCAGTGGTTCGACAGGGGGCCTACTCTACGAGCAGTACTTC.

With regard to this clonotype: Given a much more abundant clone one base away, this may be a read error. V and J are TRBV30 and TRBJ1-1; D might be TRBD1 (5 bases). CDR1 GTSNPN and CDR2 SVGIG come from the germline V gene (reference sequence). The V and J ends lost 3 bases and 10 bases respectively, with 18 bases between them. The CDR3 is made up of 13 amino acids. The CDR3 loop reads CAWSHLSTAGAFF. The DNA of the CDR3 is TGTGCCTGGAGCCACCTATCGACAGCAGGAGCTTTCTTT.

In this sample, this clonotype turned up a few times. CDR3 sequence reads: CASSDPTQGGYTF. CDR3 in DNA: TGTGCCAGCAGTGACCCGACGCAGGGTGGCTACACCTTC. V gene TRBV6-1 combines with J gene TRBJ1-2, with a tentative D call TRBD1 (5 bases). The CDR3 consists of 13 residues. Trimming removed 3 bases at V and 7 bases at J, with 12 bases between. The germline gives CDR1 MNHNS, CDR2 SASEGT.

The CDR3 DNA reads TGTGCCAGCAGCCCCCCCCAGGGGCGGAGGACTGAAGCTTTCTTT. It yields the protein CASSPPQGRRTEAFF. This chain connects TRBV28 to TRBJ1-1; possible D gene TRBD1, 6 bases. The CDR3 is 15 residues long. The V gene lost 6 bases and the J gene lost 5 bases, with 19 bases spanning the gap. Germline CDR1 is MDHEN and CDR2 is SYDVKM.

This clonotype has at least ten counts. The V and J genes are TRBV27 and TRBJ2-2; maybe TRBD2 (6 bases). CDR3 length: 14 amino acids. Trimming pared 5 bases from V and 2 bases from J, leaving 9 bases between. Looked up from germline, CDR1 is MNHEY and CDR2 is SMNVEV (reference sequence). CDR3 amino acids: CASSREFNTGELFF. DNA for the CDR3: TGTGCCAGCAGTCGGGAGTTTAACACCGGGGAGCTGTTTTTT.

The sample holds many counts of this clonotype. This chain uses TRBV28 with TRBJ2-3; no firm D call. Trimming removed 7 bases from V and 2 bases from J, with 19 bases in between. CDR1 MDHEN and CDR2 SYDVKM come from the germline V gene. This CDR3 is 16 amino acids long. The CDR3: CASTNSMTDLTDTQYF. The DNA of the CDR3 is TGTGCCAGCACCAATTCCATGACGGACCTCACAGATACGCAGTATTTT.

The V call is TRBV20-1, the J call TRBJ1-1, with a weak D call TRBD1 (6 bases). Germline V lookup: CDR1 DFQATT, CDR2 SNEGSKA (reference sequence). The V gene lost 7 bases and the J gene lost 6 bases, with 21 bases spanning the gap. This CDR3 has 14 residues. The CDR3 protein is CSVSDRSNRAEAFF. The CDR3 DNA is TGCAGTGTTTCTGACAGGAGTAACAGGGCTGAAGCTTTCTTT.

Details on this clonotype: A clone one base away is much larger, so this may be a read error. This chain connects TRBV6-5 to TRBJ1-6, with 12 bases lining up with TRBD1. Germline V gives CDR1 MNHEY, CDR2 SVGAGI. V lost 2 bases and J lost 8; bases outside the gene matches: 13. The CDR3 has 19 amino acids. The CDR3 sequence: CASSYLPGTGGALDSPLHF. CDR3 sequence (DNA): TGTGCCAGCAGTTACCTCCCCGGGACAGGGGGCGCATTAGATTCACCCCTCCACTTT.

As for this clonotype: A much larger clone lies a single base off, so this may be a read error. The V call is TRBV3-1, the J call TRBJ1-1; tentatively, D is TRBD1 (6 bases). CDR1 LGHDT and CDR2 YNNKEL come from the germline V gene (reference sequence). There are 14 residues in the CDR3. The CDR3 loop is CASSKDSRGRKAFF. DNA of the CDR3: TGTGCCAGCAGCAAAGATTCCCGGGGGCGCAAAGCTTTCTTT.